This T cell receptor beta chain was obtained from a study of cytomegalovirus exposure and HLA in healthy donors. Study-wide findings and caveats: Cytomegalovirus status was reportedly diagnosed by the classifier with high specificity and sensitivity.

The V gene's germline CDR1 is GTSNPN and CDR2 SVGIG (reference sequence). Trimming cost V 2 bases and J 4 bases, with 14 bases left between them. The CDR3 covers 14 residues. A note on this clone: The antigen is unknown.

PCR amplification relied on 60 Vbeta primers (plus 13 Jbeta primers). Method: immunoSEQ multiplex PCR; TCRdb's copy keeps in-frame clones and lacks some. The sample holds roughly 70,000 clones, 74% seen once. This chain joins TRBV30 and TRBJ1-1; D gene uncertain. The sequence came from a human donor in good health. Material: PBMCs. The CDR3 region is CAWSFRGGGTEAFF. CDR3 coding DNA: TGTGCCTGGAGTTTCAGAGGTGGTGGCACTGAAGCTTTCTTT. Together with reference TRBV30 and TRBJ1-1, the CDR3 gives the full variable domain: SQTIHQWPATLVQPVGSPLSLECTVEGTSNPNLYWYRQAAGRGLQLLFYSVGIGQISSEVPQNLSASRPQDRQFILSSKKLLLSDSGFYLCAWSFRGGGTEAFFGQGTRLTVV.